Listed below are T cell receptor beta chains from one sample, sequenced in a study of tumor-infiltrating lymphocytes in primary liver carcinoma. Each CDR3 protein gets one entry after TCRdb re-called the multiplex PCR reads with MiXCR. Seen here are 99,000 or so distinct CDR3 sequences, roughly four fifths observed once, and the top ten hold approximately 20%. Sequenced material: liver tumor tissue from sampling region 3. These receptors were obtained from a man aged 40-50 years with primary liver carcinoma and hepatitis B virus infection. The CDR3 runs from the conserved cysteine through the conserved F or W. The D gene is left open where the match is weak. Rows give clone size only sometimes, using once, few, many, or a class for an expanded clone.

v_gene: TRBV6-6; abundance: NA; d_gene: NA; j_gene: TRBJ2-7; CDR3aa: CASSYPQTRGSREQYF; CDR3nt: TGTGCCAGCAGTTACCCCCAAACAAGAGGGAGTCGCGAACAGTACTTC
v_gene: TRBV6-5; abundance: NA; d_gene: TRBD2; j_gene: TRBJ2-3; CDR3aa: CASNPGPAGTDTQYF; CDR3nt: TGTGCCAGCAACCCCGGACCAGCGGGAACAGATACGCAATATTTT
v_gene: TRBV19; abundance: once; d_gene: NA; j_gene: TRBJ2-7; CDR3aa: CANSHLTHTYEQYF; CDR3nt: TGTGCCAATAGTCATCTGACACATACCTACGAGCAGTACTTC
v_gene: TRBV28; abundance: NA; d_gene: NA; j_gene: TRBJ1-4; CDR3aa: CASSLQTPPTNEKLFF; CDR3nt: TGTGCGAGCAGTCTTCAGACACCACCAACTAATGAAAAACTGTTTTTT
v_gene: TRBV4-1; abundance: NA; d_gene: NA; j_gene: TRBJ2-1; CDR3aa: CASSQDRGCRARVRNEQFF; CDR3nt: TGTGCCAGCAGCCAAGACCGAGGATGTAGGGCCAGGGTTCGCAATGAGCAGTTCTTC
v_gene: TRBV12-3/TRBV12-4; abundance: NA; d_gene: NA; j_gene: TRBJ2-2; CDR3aa: CASSLLWDTGDLFF; CDR3nt: TGTGCCAGCAGTTTACTGTGGGACACCGGGGACCTGTTTTTC
v_gene: TRBV5-1; abundance: many; d_gene: NA; j_gene: TRBJ2-1; CDR3aa: CASSPLANSYNEQFF; CDR3nt: TGCGCCAGCAGTCCTCTAGCGAACTCCTACAATGAGCAGTTCTTC
v_gene: TRBV6-5; abundance: NA; d_gene: NA; j_gene: TRBJ2-6; CDR3aa: CDSKFWGSSGANILTF; CDR3nt: TGTGACAGCAAGTTTTGGGGGAGCTCTGGGGCCAACATCCTGACTTTC
v_gene: TRBV29-1; abundance: NA; d_gene: NA; j_gene: TRBJ2-5; CDR3aa: CTVEDVGQGETQYF; CDR3nt: TGCACCGTAGAAGATGTCGGACAAGGAGAGACCCAGTACTTT
v_gene: TRBV12-3/TRBV12-4; abundance: once; d_gene: NA; j_gene: TRBJ2-7; CDR3aa: CVSSVKREPEQYF; CDR3nt: TGTGTCAGCAGTGTGAAACGGGAGCCCGAGCAGTACTTC
v_gene: TRBV4-1; abundance: NA; d_gene: TRBD2; j_gene: TRBJ2-1; CDR3aa: CASSQDRGGRARVRHEQFF; CDR3nt: TGCGCTAGCAGTCAAGACCGAGGAGGGAGGGCCAGGGTTCGCCATGAGCAGTTCTTC
v_gene: TRBV29-1; abundance: once; d_gene: NA; j_gene: TRBJ2-3; CDR3aa: CSVSPGDTRYF; CDR3nt: TGCAGCGTTTCCCCGGGGGATACGCGATATTTT
v_gene: TRBV6-6; abundance: once; d_gene: NA; j_gene: TRBJ1-6; CDR3aa: CGSSSAGISPLHF; CDR3nt: TGTGGCAGCAGTTCAGCAGGGATTTCACCCCTCCACTTT
v_gene: TRBV6-1; abundance: NA; d_gene: TRBD1; j_gene: TRBJ2-6; CDR3aa: CASTEQGLAGAKVLTF; CDR3nt: TGTGCAAGCACCGAACAGGGGTTAGCTGGGGCCAAAGTCCTGACTTTC
v_gene: TRBV12-3/TRBV12-4; abundance: NA; d_gene: NA; j_gene: TRBJ2-6; CDR3aa: CANSRTRLVPGRASGVNVLTF; CDR3nt: TGTGCCAACAGTCGGACCCGACTAGTCCCCGGTAGGGCCTCTGGGGTCAACGTCCTGACTTTC
v_gene: TRBV11-2; abundance: NA; d_gene: NA; j_gene: TRBJ2-6; CDR3aa: CANSMGGDRDISLSGANVLTF; CDR3nt: TGTGCCAACAGCATGGGGGGAGACAGGGACATTTCCCTCTCTGGGGCCAACGTCCTAACTTTC
v_gene: TRBV6-6; abundance: NA; d_gene: NA; j_gene: TRBJ2-7; CDR3aa: CASSYSGIIPSHEQYF; CDR3nt: TGTGCCAGCAGTTACTCGGGAATCATTCCCTCCCACGAGCAGTACTTC
v_gene: TRBV11-2; abundance: NA; d_gene: TRBD1; j_gene: TRBJ2-7; CDR3aa: CASSLRWTGQNEQYF; CDR3nt: TGTGCTAGTAGTTTACGATGGACAGGGCAAAACGAGCAGTACTTC
v_gene: TRBV10-2; abundance: NA; d_gene: TRBD1; j_gene: TRBJ1-2; CDR3aa: CASSEQGADYGYIF; CDR3nt: TGCGCCAGCAGTGAACAGGGGGCAGACTATGGCTACATATTC
v_gene: TRBV11-2; abundance: NA; d_gene: NA; j_gene: TRBJ2-3; CDR3aa: CASSLFLGGRIVIKYTQYF; CDR3nt: TGTGCCAGCAGCTTATTTTTGGGGGGTCGGATCGTTATAAAATATACGCAGTATTTT
v_gene: TRBV28; abundance: NA; d_gene: TRBD2; j_gene: TRBJ2-1; CDR3aa: CASCFVREGDEQFF; CDR3nt: TGTGCCAGCTGTTTCGTGCGGGAGGGCGATGAGCAGTTCTTC
v_gene: TRBV30; abundance: many; d_gene: NA; j_gene: TRBJ2-2; CDR3aa: CAWKTVGNTGELFF; CDR3nt: TGTGCCTGGAAAACGGTGGGGAACACCGGGGAGCTGTTTTTT
v_gene: TRBV12-3/TRBV12-4; abundance: NA; d_gene: TRBD2; j_gene: TRBJ2-1; CDR3aa: CASILCGEGYNKQFF; CDR3nt: TGTGCCAGCATCCTCTGCGGGGAGGGCTACAATAAGCAGTTCTTC
v_gene: TRBV5-6; abundance: NA; d_gene: NA; j_gene: TRBJ1-5; CDR3aa: CTSSLVDRPQHF; CDR3nt: TGTACCAGCAGCTTAGTGGATCGGCCCCAGCATTTT
v_gene: TRBV6-5; abundance: NA; d_gene: NA; j_gene: TRBJ2-5; CDR3aa: CVSSYRTGREETQYF; CDR3nt: TGTGTCAGCAGTTACCGTACAGGGAGGGAAGAGACCCAGTACTTC
v_gene: TRBV11-2; abundance: NA; d_gene: NA; j_gene: TRBJ2-7; CDR3aa: CASSPGWRRATYEQYF; CDR3nt: TGCGCCAGCAGCCCAGGGTGGAGGCGAGCCACATACGAGCAGTACTTC
v_gene: TRBV24-1; abundance: NA; d_gene: NA; j_gene: TRBJ2-7; CDR3aa: CATTPGWTYDQYF; CDR3nt: TGTGCCACCACCCCGGGATGGACCTACGATCAGTACTTC
v_gene: TRBV6-1; abundance: NA; d_gene: NA; j_gene: TRBJ1-5; CDR3aa: CDSSLTRGRGKVNQPQHF; CDR3nt: TGTGACAGTAGCCTAACACGGGGACGGGGGAAAGTTAATCAGCCCCAGCATTTT
v_gene: TRBV6-2/TRBV6-3; abundance: NA; d_gene: NA; j_gene: TRBJ2-7; CDR3aa: CASKDAKGRYEQYF; CDR3nt: TGTGCCAGCAAGGACGCCAAGGGAAGGTACGAGCAATACTTC
v_gene: TRBV20-1; abundance: NA; d_gene: NA; j_gene: TRBJ1-2; CDR3aa: CSAWDGGSYGYTF; CDR3nt: TGCAGTGCTTGGGACGGCGGGTCCTATGGCTACACCTTC
v_gene: TRBV12-3/TRBV12-4; abundance: NA; d_gene: NA; j_gene: TRBJ2-3; CDR3aa: CTSSSYWTVGDMQYF; CDR3nt: TGTACCAGCAGTTCCTACTGGACTGTTGGGGATATGCAGTATTTT
v_gene: TRBV6-6; abundance: NA; d_gene: TRBD1; j_gene: TRBJ1-1; CDR3aa: CSSSTGGTTEALF; CDR3nt: TGTTCCAGCAGTACAGGGGGGACTACTGAAGCTTTGTTT
v_gene: TRBV11-2; abundance: NA; d_gene: TRBD1; j_gene: TRBJ2-6; CDR3aa: CASIMGGDRGISLSGANVLTF; CDR3nt: TGTGCTAGCATCATGGGGGGAGACAGGGGCATTTCACTCTCTGGGGCCAACGTCCTGACTTTC
v_gene: TRBV5-1; abundance: NA; d_gene: TRBD2; j_gene: TRBJ2-1; CDR3aa: CASMAGGAAYNEQLF; CDR3nt: TGCGCCAGCATGGCGGGAGGCGCCGCCTACAATGAGCAGCTCTTC
v_gene: TRBV11-1; abundance: NA; d_gene: NA; j_gene: TRBJ1-6; CDR3aa: CVSSRTLDSPHHF; CDR3nt: TGTGTCAGCAGCCGTACACTGGATTCACCCCACCACTTT
v_gene: TRBV6-2/TRBV6-3; abundance: NA; d_gene: NA; j_gene: TRBJ2-1; CDR3aa: CAGSRLATNEQFF; CDR3nt: TGTGCCGGCAGCCGGCTAGCGACTAATGAGCAGTTTTTC
v_gene: TRBV29-1; abundance: NA; d_gene: NA; j_gene: TRBJ1-1; CDR3aa: CSGGPGQGMNTEAFF; CDR3nt: TGCAGCGGTGGACCGGGTCAGGGGATGAACACTGAAGCTTTCTTT
v_gene: TRBV29-1; abundance: NA; d_gene: NA; j_gene: TRBJ1-1; CDR3aa: CSAKSQKNTEAFF; CDR3nt: TGCAGCGCTAAAAGCCAGAAGAACACCGAAGCTTTCTTT
v_gene: TRBV4-2; abundance: NA; d_gene: NA; j_gene: TRBJ1-6; CDR3aa: CASSQEGSGGVSPLHF; CDR3nt: TGTGCCAGCAGCCAGGAGGGGTCAGGAGGAGTTTCACCCCTCCACTTT
v_gene: TRBV29-1; abundance: NA; d_gene: NA; j_gene: TRBJ1-1; CDR3aa: CSVVGGPPGAFF; CDR3nt: TGCAGCGTTGTAGGGGGGCCTCCTGGAGCTTTCTTT
v_gene: TRBV6-5; abundance: NA; d_gene: TRBD2; j_gene: TRBJ2-7; CDR3aa: CAISGGLNEQYF; CDR3nt: TGTGCCATCAGTGGGGGACTAAATGAGCAGTACTTC
v_gene: TRBV29-1; abundance: NA; d_gene: NA; j_gene: TRBJ2-5; CDR3aa: CSVWGEQETKYF; CDR3nt: TGTAGCGTTTGGGGGGAGCAAGAGACCAAGTACTTC
v_gene: TRBV29-1; abundance: NA; d_gene: TRBD2; j_gene: TRBJ2-6; CDR3aa: CSVGGTSGSLSGVSVLTF; CDR3nt: TGCAGCGTTGGAGGGACCAGCGGGAGCCTCTCTGGGGTCAGCGTCCTGACTTTC
v_gene: TRBV29-1; abundance: NA; d_gene: NA; j_gene: TRBJ2-7; CDR3aa: CSVAGGSTNGNLYEQFF; CDR3nt: NA
v_gene: TRBV6-2/TRBV6-3; abundance: NA; d_gene: NA; j_gene: TRBJ2-3; CDR3aa: CASSGTYRTDAQYF; CDR3nt: TGTGCCAGCAGCGGGACTTATCGCACTGATGCGCAGTATTTT
v_gene: TRBV4-3; abundance: NA; d_gene: NA; j_gene: TRBJ1-6; CDR3aa: CASSSGGWAIPPFHF; CDR3nt: TGCGCCAGCAGCAGTGGGGGTTGGGCGATTCCACCCTTCCACTTT
v_gene: TRBV6-5; abundance: NA; d_gene: TRBD2; j_gene: TRBJ2-5; CDR3aa: CASTRTGLLAGGPSETQYF; CDR3nt: TGTGCCAGCACACGGACGGGGCTGCTAGCGGGAGGGCCGTCAGAGACCCAGTACTTC
v_gene: TRBV5-4; abundance: many; d_gene: TRBD2; j_gene: TRBJ2-5; CDR3aa: CASSWSGAAGGLSEETQYF; CDR3nt: TGTGCCAGCAGCTGGAGTGGGGCAGCGGGAGGGCTAAGCGAAGAGACCCAGTACTTC
v_gene: TRBV6-1; abundance: NA; d_gene: NA; j_gene: TRBJ2-7; CDR3aa: CGSSPYREYYEQYF; CDR3nt: TGTGGCAGCAGTCCATACAGGGAATACTACGAGCAGTACTTC
v_gene: TRBV28; abundance: NA; d_gene: NA; j_gene: TRBJ2-4; CDR3aa: CASSPPGLAGYIQYF; CDR3nt: TGCGCCAGCAGCCCTCCCGGGTTGGCCGGATACATTCAGTACTTC
v_gene: TRBV9; abundance: many; d_gene: NA; j_gene: TRBJ1-1; CDR3aa: CASSVGGAVNTEAFF; CDR3nt: TGTGCCAGCAGCGTAGGTGGGGCAGTGAACACTGAAGCTTTCTTT